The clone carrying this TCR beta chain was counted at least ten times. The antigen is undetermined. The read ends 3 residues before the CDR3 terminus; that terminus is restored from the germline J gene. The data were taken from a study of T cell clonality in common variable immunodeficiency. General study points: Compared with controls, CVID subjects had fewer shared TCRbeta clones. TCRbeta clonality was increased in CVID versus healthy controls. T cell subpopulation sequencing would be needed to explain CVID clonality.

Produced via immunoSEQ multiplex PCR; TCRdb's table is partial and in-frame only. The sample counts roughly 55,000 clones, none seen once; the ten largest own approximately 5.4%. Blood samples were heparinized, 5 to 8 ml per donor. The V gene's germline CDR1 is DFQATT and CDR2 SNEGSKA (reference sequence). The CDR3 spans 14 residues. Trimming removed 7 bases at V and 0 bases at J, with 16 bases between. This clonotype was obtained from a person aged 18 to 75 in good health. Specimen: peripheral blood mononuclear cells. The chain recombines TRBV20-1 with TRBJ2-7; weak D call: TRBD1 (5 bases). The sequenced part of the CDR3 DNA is TGCAGTGGGGGTGGGGCCTTGAGCTCCTACGAG. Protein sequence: CSGGGALSSYE. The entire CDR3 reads CSGGGALSSYEQYF.